This TCR beta chain was recovered during a study of CXCR3-negative and CXCR3-positive naive CD8 T cells. General study findings and limits: High diversity, comparable across both naive subsets, contrasted with much lower diversity in memory CD8+ cells. TRB CDR3 properties were used to infer TCR strength, and surface CD5 was comparable between naive subsets. TRB CDR3s of CXCR3-positive naive cells were more hydrophobic than those of CXCR3-negative naive cells. Cryopreservation partially decreased CXCR3 expression, and most assays used fresh PBMCs.

Each TRB cDNA library was prepared by 5' RACE (with UMI labels). TCRdb re-called the 5' RACE reads and catalogs CDR3 proteins one per entry, DNA excluded. Its table lists 120,000 to 150,000 distinct CDR3 sequences. CD45RO-CCR7+CD27+CD95- characterized naive CD8+ T cells. Remarks on this clonotype: Its target is not known.

From germline, CDR1 is MNHEY and CDR2 SVGAGI. CDR3 length: 16 residues. The clonotype originates from a human donor in good health. Some clones in this sample may be carry-over from other donors' samples. Sequenced sample: naive CXCR3+ CD8+ T cells from blood. Subset reported: CD45RO-CCR7+CD27+CD95- naive CD8+ T cells expressing CXCR3 (TNR3+). The chain uses TRBV6-5 and TRBJ1-5; TCRdb proposes TRBD1, but this gene call is untestable without DNA. CDR3 protein: CASSPGGGSFNQPQHF.